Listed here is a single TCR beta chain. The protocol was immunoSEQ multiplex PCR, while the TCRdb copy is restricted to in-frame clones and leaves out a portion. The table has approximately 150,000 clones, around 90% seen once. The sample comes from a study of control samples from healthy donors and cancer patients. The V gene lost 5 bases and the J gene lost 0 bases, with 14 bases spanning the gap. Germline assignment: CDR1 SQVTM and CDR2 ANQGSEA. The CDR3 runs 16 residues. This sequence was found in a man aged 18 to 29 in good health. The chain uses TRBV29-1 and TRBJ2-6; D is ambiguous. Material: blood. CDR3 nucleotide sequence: TGCAGCGTTCTAGGCCGGCACCGCTCTGGGGCCAACGTCCTGACTTTC. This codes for CSVLGRHRSGANVLTF.